This TCR beta chain derives from a study of T-cell memory formation after mild COVID-19. General observations from the study: Detection of some responders pre-infection suggested pre-existing cross-reactive memory T cells participated. Clones contracting across day 15 to 85 had a balanced CD4/CD8 profile; later expanding clones leaned CD4+. Mainly in CM and EM were contracting CD4+ clones; CD8+ were in EMRA.

5'RACE primed at constant segments yielded TCR alpha and TCR beta cDNA libraries bearing sample barcodes and UMIs. TCRdb re-called the 5' RACE reads with MiXCR, one entry per CDR3 protein. The repertoire consists of about 390,000 distinct CDR3 sequences, with around 21% occurring once and the leading ten covering approximately 12%. This clonotype occurred a few times. What it binds is not known. CDR1 and CDR2 from the germline V gene are MNHNY and SVGAGI (reference sequence). With 0 bases removed from V and 0 bases from J, the gap between germline ends came to 15 bases. This CDR3 contains 18 residues.

The sequencing sample was made of PBMCs or a T cell subset sorted from them (not recorded which). The receptor comes from an adult woman who had mild COVID-19 (a few samples of this study predate the infection). Cell type and time point are not known. The genes are TRBV6-6 and TRBJ2-4, with D perhaps assigned TRBD1 or TRBD2 (5 bases each). CDR3 residues: CASSYSAGRDLAKNIQYF. The CDR3 DNA follows: TGTGCCAGCAGTTACTCGGCGGGTCGGGACCTAGCCAAAAACATTCAGTACTTC.